These 12 T cell receptor beta chains originate from one sample sequenced in a study of T cells in Graves' hyperthyroidism and ophthalmopathy. Template material for amplifying TCR beta CDR3 regions consisted of RNA transcripts. The study used the HTBI primer set for a first-round RT-PCR of the TCR CDR3. TCRdb passed the multiplex PCR reads through MiXCR, listing each CDR3 protein once. Of fewer than 650,000 distinct CDR3 sequences in the sample, approximately 15% are singletons; the top ten hold 7.1%. Sequencing was performed on blood. Receptors originate from a young woman with Graves' ophthalmopathy.

The table lists this clonotype with many counts. V and J are TRBV11-2 and TRBJ2-1; 9 bases fit TRBD2. CDR1 and CDR2 from the germline V gene are SGHAT and FQNNGV. The J segment lost 6 bases and the V segment lost 5 bases, leaving 11 bases of the junction unmatched. CDR3 size: 16 residues. The CDR3 sequence is CASSPTRGGRANEQFF. As DNA, the CDR3 is TGTGCCAGCAGCCCTACTCGGGGCGGGAGGGCCAATGAGCAGTTCTTC.

At least ten counts were recorded for this clonotype. The chain recombines TRBV2 with TRBJ1-2; the D is unclear. The CDR3 runs to 15 residues. Germline V gene lookup returns CDR1 SNHLY and CDR2 FYNNEI. Trimming shortened V by 6 bases and J by 3 bases, and 17 bases separated the two germline ends. CDR3 region: CASRATTLSDYGYTF. The DNA of the CDR3 is TGTGCCAGCAGGGCCACTACCCTGAGTGACTATGGCTACACCTTC. Variable domain in full (rest from reference TRBV2 and TRBJ1-2): EPEVTQTPSHQVTQMGQEVILRCVPISNHLYFYWYRQILGQKVEFLVSFYNNEISEKSEIFDDQFSVERPDGSNFTLKIRSTKLEDSAMYFCASRATTLSDYGYTFGSGTRLTVV.

V is TRBV19 and J is TRBJ1-2, with 8 bases lining up with TRBD1. The V and J ends lost 2 bases and 6 bases, in that order; junction bases with no gene match: 5. The CDR3 runs to 14 residues. Germline V gene sequence: CDR1 LNHDA, CDR2 SQIVND (reference sequence). The CDR3 DNA reads as TGTGCCAGTAGTATATCCAGGGGGCGAAATGGCTACACCTTC. Protein sequence: CASSISRGRNGYTF.

By its share, this clonotype is medium-sized. The chain couples TRBV2 to TRBJ2-7; D call uncertain. The CDR3 is 13 residues long. V was clipped by 7 bases and J by 0 bases, with 10 bases between them. Germline assignment: CDR1 SNHLY and CDR2 FYNNEI. The DNA for the CDR3 is TGTGCCAGCAACGGCGTATTCTCCTACGAGCAGTACTTC. Its translation: CASNGVFSYEQYF. Using reference TRBV2 and TRBJ2-7 for the parts outside the CDR3, the full variable domain is EPEVTQTPSHQVTQMGQEVILRCVPISNHLYFYWYRQILGQKVEFLVSFYNNEISEKSEIFDDQFSVERPDGSNFTLKIRSTKLEDSAMYFCASNGVFSYEQYFGPGTRLTVT.

This clonotype was detected ten times or more. The V gene is TRBV18, the J gene TRBJ2-5; possible D gene TRBD2, 6 bases. CDR1 and CDR2 from the germline V gene are KGHSH and LQKENI. V was pared by 6 bases and J by 5 bases, with 19 bases between. The CDR3 is made up of 15 amino acids. The CDR3 loop reads CASSHIGGGSETQYF. In nucleotides, the CDR3 is TGTGCCAGCTCTCACATCGGAGGAGGGTCGGAGACCCAGTACTTC.

This clonotype has a count of ten or more. The V and J genes are TRBV5-1 and TRBJ1-4; 9 bases align to TRBD1. The CDR3 has 15 residues. After removal of 4 bases from V and 3 bases from J, the junction contained 4 bases not matched to a gene. CDR1 is SGHRS, CDR2 YFSETQ, per germline. CDR3 sequence reads: CASSRDRDANEKLFF. The CDR3 bases are TGCGCCAGCAGCAGGGACAGGGACGCTAATGAAAAACTGTTTTTT.

This clonotype was recorded a few times. A much larger clone is a single base away; this may be a read error. V usage is TRBV24-1 and J usage is TRBJ2-1, with D possibly TRBD2 on 5 matching bases. The germline CDR1 and CDR2 sequences are KGHDR and SFDVKD. Trimming cost V 5 bases and J 8 bases, with 15 bases left between them. The CDR3 spans 14 residues. The CDR3 sequence: CATSGPATIDEQFF. In DNA form, the CDR3 reads TGTGCCACCAGTGGACCGGCGACTATCGATGAGCAGTTCTTC.

The V and J genes are TRBV9 and TRBJ2-3; D possibly corresponds to TRBD1 (6 bases). This CDR3 region has 15 residues. V gave up 2 bases and J gave up 6 bases, with 16 bases separating them. Germline values: CDR1 SGDLS, CDR2 YYNGEE. The CDR3 sequence: CASSVDAGVRDTQYF. The DNA of the CDR3 is TGTGCCAGCAGCGTGGATGCAGGGGTGAGGGATACGCAGTATTTT.

In its sample, this clonotype was seen many times. The chain carries TRBV27 and TRBJ2-3; possibly TRBD2 for D (6 bases). The CDR3 covers 15 residues. Germline V gene data show CDR1 as MNHEY and CDR2 as SMNVEV (reference sequence). The V gene lost 5 bases and the J gene lost 4 bases, with 16 bases spanning the gap. This CDR3 is CASSAGPLPPDTQYF. The DNA of the CDR3 is TGTGCCAGCAGTGCGGGGCCACTACCTCCAGATACGCAGTATTTT.

This clonotype was recorded a few times. The J gene is TRBJ1-5, the V gene TRBV19; D is perhaps TRBD1 (6 bases). V lost 3 bases and J lost 0, with 12 bases in between. This CDR3 contains 16 residues. Germline CDR1 and CDR2: LNHDA and SQIVND (reference sequence). CDR3: CASSIGGKNSNQPQHF. CDR3 in DNA: TGTGCCAGTAGTATTGGGGGCAAAAATAGCAATCAGCCCCAGCATTTT. Full variable domain (missing parts from reference TRBV19 and TRBJ1-5): DGGITQSPKYLFRKEGQNVTLSCEQNLNHDAMYWYRQDPGQGLRLIYYSQIVNDFQKGDIAEGYSVSREKKESFPLTVTSAQKNPTAFYLCASSIGGKNSNQPQHFGDGTRLSIL.

This clonotype was seen more than once but under ten times. The DNA for the CDR3 is TGTGCCAGCAGCGCTCGTTTCTCTGGGGCCAACGTCCTGACTTTC. It specifies CASSARFSGANVLTF. This chain joins TRBV12-3 or TRBV12-4 and TRBJ2-6, with unresolved D. Trimming pared 6 bases from V and 0 bases from J, leaving 9 bases between. This CDR3 is built from 15 residues.

This clonotype was observed many times. The CDR3 sequence: CASSPWVAEAEGQYF. In nucleotides, the CDR3 is TGTGCCAGCAGTCCCTGGGTAGCTGAAGCGGAAGGGCAGTACTTC. The chain recombines TRBV28 with TRBJ2-7; D is possibly TRBD2 (5 bases). Germline values: CDR1 MDHEN, CDR2 SYDVKM. This CDR3 spans 15 amino acids. Trimming removed 5 bases at V and 9 bases at J, with 23 bases between.